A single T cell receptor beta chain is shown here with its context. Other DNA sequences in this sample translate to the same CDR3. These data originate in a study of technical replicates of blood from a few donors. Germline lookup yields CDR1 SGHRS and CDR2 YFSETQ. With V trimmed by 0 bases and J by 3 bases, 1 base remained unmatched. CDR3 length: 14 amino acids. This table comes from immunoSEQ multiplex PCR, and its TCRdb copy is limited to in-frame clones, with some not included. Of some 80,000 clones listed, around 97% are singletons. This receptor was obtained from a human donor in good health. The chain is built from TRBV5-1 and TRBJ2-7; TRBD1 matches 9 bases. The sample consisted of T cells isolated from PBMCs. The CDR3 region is CASSLVGQGYEQYF. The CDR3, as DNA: TGCGCCAGCAGCTTGGTGGGACAGGGCTACGAGCAGTACTTC.